The rows below give T cell receptor beta chains drawn from one sample of a study of T cells in localized non-small cell lung cancer. Repertoires were generated with immunoSEQ multiplex PCR, while TCRdb's copy carries only in-frame clones and drops some. The table lists over a thousand clones, 20% to 25% of them singletons. Sequencing was performed on normal lung tissue next to the tumor, taken before any cancer treatment. The receptor set was obtained from a man aged 35 to 70 with stage III squamous cell lung carcinoma. The CDR3 runs from the conserved cysteine through the conserved F or W. A D gene is named only where the DNA matches it firmly. Only part of the rows carry a size: once, few, many, or a class if the clone is expanded.

large	TRBV11-3	.	TRBJ1-2	TGTGCCAGCAGCTACGGAGGGGGGTTTCAGGGTGGCTACACCTTC	CASSYGGGFQGGYTF
.	TRBV9	.	TRBJ1-6	TGTGCCAGCAGTGGCCGCCAGGGGTTAGGGTCACCCCTCCACTTT	CASSGRQGLGSPLHF
.	TRBV6-7	.	TRBJ2-1	TGTGCCAGCAGTTACGGGATCGAAGGGAATGAGCAGTTCTTC	CASSYGIEGNEQFF
.	TRBV5-1	TRBD2	TRBJ2-7	TGCGCCAGCAGCGAGACGCTTAGCGGGGGCTCCTACGAGCAGTACTTC	CASSETLSGGSYEQYF
.	TRBV5-1	TRBD1	TRBJ2-7	TGCGCCAGCAGCTTGGCTAGGACAGGGGGCGCGGACGAGCAGTACTTC	CASSLARTGGADEQYF
.	TRBV28	.	TRBJ2-1	TGTGCCAGCAGTTTATGGACAGACCAAGGCAATGAGCAGTTCTTC	CASSLWTDQGNEQFF
.	TRBV5-1	TRBD2	TRBJ2-3	TGCGCCAGCAGCTTGGAGAGCGGGAGGCGGGCAGGTACGCAGTATTTT	CASSLESGRRAGTQYF
medium-sized	TRBV6-8	.	TRBJ1-3	TGTGCCAGCAGCATCCGGACGGCGGGGGGAAACACCATATATTTT	CASSIRTAGGNTIYF
few	TRBV11-3	.	TRBJ2-7	TGTGCCAGCAGCCCCACCAGGGGAACCTACGAGCAGTACTTC	CASSPTRGTYEQYF
.	TRBV10-2	TRBD1	TRBJ2-2	TGCGCCAGCAGACAGGGGGCTCGTGGCACCGGGGAGCTGTTTTTT	CASRQGARGTGELFF
few	TRBV9	.	TRBJ2-5	TGTGCCAGCAGTTTTAGTACAGGCAGAGAGACCCAGTACTTC	CASSFSTGRETQYF
.	TRBV23-1	TRBD1	TRBJ1-6	TGCGCCAGCAGCCATGGTCAGGGGGCCTATAATTCACCCCTCCACTTT	CASSHGQGAYNSPLHF
.	TRBV15	.	TRBJ2-1	TGTGCCTGTCGACCTAATCTTATGGGCAATGAGCAGTTCTTC	CACRPNLMGNEQFF
.	TRBV9	.	TRBJ2-1	TGTGCCAGCAGCGTAGACTACAATGAGCAGTTCTTC	CASSVDYNEQFF
medium-sized	TRBV6-8	TRBD1	TRBJ1-2	TGTGCCAGCAGTTACTCGATGGGACAGGGCCCCTATGGCTACACCTTC	CASSYSMGQGPYGYTF
few	TRBV30	.	TRBJ2-6	TGTGCCTGGAGTGTACGGGGGTCGCCCAACGTCCTGACTTTC	CAWSVRGSPNVLTF
large	TRBV9	TRBD2	TRBJ2-7	TGTGCCAGCAGTTCCTCTAGCGGGAGCCCCTACGAGCAGTACTTC	CASSSSSGSPYEQYF
.	TRBV28	.	TRBJ1-2	TGTGCCAGCAGTTTAGTCCCGGGACGGTACTATGGCTACACCTTC	CASSLVPGRYYGYTF
medium-sized	TRBV12-5	.	TRBJ2-1	TGTGCCAGCAAACGAGCGGACAATGAGCAGTTCTTC	CASKRADNEQFF
.	TRBV12-5	.	TRBJ1-1	TGTGCCAGCACCCCGGGCGCGAGGCGAGTAGCTTTCTTT	CASTPGARRVAFF
.	TRBV7-6	TRBD1	TRBJ1-1	TGTGCCAGCAGCGGGCCGAGACAGGGGAACACTGAAGCTTTCTTT	CASSGPRQGNTEAFF
few	TRBV2	TRBD2	TRBJ2-3	TGTGCCAGCAGCCTTCAGGGACTAGCCTTCACAGATACGCAGTATTTT	CASSLQGLAFTDTQYF